A single sample gave rise to the 22 T cell receptor beta chains below, sequenced in a study of cytomegalovirus exposure and HLA in healthy donors. Here immunoSEQ multiplex PCR was the method, and the copy in TCRdb shows in-frame clones only, minus some. The sample carries tens of thousands of clones, 95% to 97% recorded once. Sample: PBMCs. These receptors all come from a woman between 18 and 29 years old in good health and CMV-seronegative.

This sequence joins TRBV11-2 and TRBJ1-3, with D unclear. This CDR3 spans 15 amino acids. Trimming removed 0 bases from V and 2 bases from J, with 8 bases in between. Germline V lookup: CDR1 SGHAT, CDR2 FQNNGV. The CDR3 bases are TGTGCCAGCAGCTTAGAGGCCCGGGCTGGAAACACCATATATTTT. This codes for CASSLEARAGNTIYF.

This chain connects TRBV27 to TRBJ1-5, with TRBD1 matching 7 bases. Germline V CDR1 and CDR2: MNHEY, SMNVEV (reference sequence). The CDR3 totals 17 residues. Trimming took 6 bases from V and 6 from J; bases not matched to a gene: 17. CDR3 DNA sequence: TGTGCCAGCAGCCCAATAGGGGGCGGGCCAGCCATTCAGCCCCAGCATTTT. Protein: CASSPIGGGPAIQPQHF.

The chain has TRBV21-1 and TRBJ2-7; the D call TRBD2 from the table was never checked on the DNA. TRBV21-1 corresponds to a pseudogene. The CDR3 totals 16 residues. For the CDR3, the DNA is TGTGCCAGCAGCAAATCCCAGCGGGATAAGGCCTACGAGCAGTACTTC. It specifies CASSKSQRDKAYEQYF.

V usage is TRBV28 and J usage is TRBJ2-5, with D perhaps TRBD1 (5 bases). The germline V gene encodes CDR1 MDHEN and CDR2 SYDVKM. The V gene lost 4 bases and the J gene lost 7 bases, with 22 bases spanning the gap. This CDR3 is 16 amino acids long. The CDR3 sequence: CASSWPPGHIIGTQYF. The CDR3 DNA sequence: TGTGCCAGCAGTTGGCCCCCCGGACACATTATAGGGACCCAGTACTTC.

DNA of the CDR3: TGTGCCAGCACCGGGACAGGGGTCGGGGCCAACGTCCTGACTTTC. Translated: CASTGTGVGANVLTF. The J gene is TRBJ2-6, the V gene TRBV6-5; 10 bases are a match to TRBD1. V dropped 7 bases and J dropped 4; count of bases not matched to a gene: 4. This CDR3 is built from 15 residues. Germline loops: CDR1 MNHEY, CDR2 SVGAGI.

The V and J genes are TRBV27 and TRBJ1-5; possibly TRBD1 for D (6 bases). Trimming shortened V by 6 bases and J by 0 bases, and 12 bases separated the two germline ends. Germline V CDR1 and CDR2: MNHEY, SMNVEV (reference sequence). The CDR3 consists of 15 residues. The CDR3 DNA sequence: TGTGCCAGCAGCCCGACAGGCTATAGCAATCAGCCCCAGCATTTT. Residues: CASSPTGYSNQPQHF.

V and J are TRBV19 and TRBJ2-2; D is possibly TRBD2 (6 bases). Germline CDR1 is LNHDA and CDR2 is SQIVND (reference sequence). This CDR3 comprises 14 residues. V gave up 7 bases and J gave up 6 bases, with 15 bases separating them. The CDR3 spells CASTPTGVAGELFF. CDR3 nucleotide sequence: TGTGCCAGTACCCCAACGGGGGTGGCCGGGGAGCTGTTTTTT.

The table lists this clone with a count of one. The rearrangement joins TRBV29-1 to TRBJ2-1, with D possibly being TRBD2 (6 bases). CDR1 SQVTM and CDR2 ANQGSEA come from the germline V gene. The CDR3 loop spans 15 amino acids. V was shortened by 6 bases and J by 3 bases, with 18 bases between the two germline ends. The CDR3 bases are TGCAGCGTGGGGGTCAGGCTAGCGCTCTACAATGAGCAGTTCTTC. Its protein is CSVGVRLALYNEQFF.

The chain is built from TRBV28 and TRBJ2-3; 7 bases line up with TRBD2. The V gene's germline CDR1 is MDHEN and CDR2 SYDVKM. V trimming: 5 bases; J trimming: 6 bases; junction bases outside the gene matches: 8. CDR3 length: 14 residues. CDR3 DNA sequence: TGTGCCAGCAGTCCTGGGGGGGATAGGGATACGCAGTATTTT. Translating it yields CASSPGGDRDTQYF.

The chain uses TRBV4-3 and TRBJ2-3; a possible D gene is TRBD2 (7 bases). The CDR3 is 17 amino acids. V was clipped by 0 bases and J by 6 bases, with 19 bases between them. CDR1 LGHNA and CDR2 YSLEER come from the germline V gene. CDR3 sequence reads: CASSQDLRGGGPDTQYF. CDR3 nucleotide sequence: TGCGCCAGCAGCCAAGATCTGCGGGGAGGGGGGCCCGATACGCAGTATTTT.

This clone has a single count. The J gene is TRBJ1-2, the V gene TRBV19, with D perhaps TRBD1 (6 bases). Germline values: CDR1 LNHDA, CDR2 SQIVND (reference sequence). This CDR3 comprises 13 residues. The V end was cut by 8 bases, the J end by 4 bases, with 14 bases between. This chain's CDR3 is CASLRTDPYGYTF. The CDR3 nucleotides read TGTGCCAGTCTCCGGACAGATCCCTATGGCTACACCTTC.

V usage is TRBV6-4 and J usage is TRBJ2-1; 11 bases line up with TRBD2. Per germline, CDR1 MRHNA and CDR2 SNTAGT. This CDR3 has 15 amino acids. J lost 7 bases, V lost 5 bases, and 7 bases had no gene match. The CDR3 nucleotides read TGTGCCAGCAGTCATAGCGGGGGGGCGGGGAATGAGCAGTTCTTC. The encoded protein is CASSHSGGAGNEQFF.

The V gene is TRBV6-4, the J gene TRBJ2-1; TRBD1 agrees at 7 bases. V lost 3 bases to trimming and J lost 8 bases; unmatched junction nucleotides: 4. CDR3 length equals 13 residues. CDR1 and CDR2 from the germline V gene are MRHNA and SNTAGT. The DNA for the CDR3 is TGTGCCAGCAGTGATATGAGGGGGCATGAGCAGTTCTTC. This gives the protein CASSDMRGHEQFF.

The chain has TRBV5-4 and TRBJ2-5, with 13 positions matching TRBD2. Germline V CDR1 and CDR2: SGHNT, YYREEE (reference sequence). The junction had 10 bases not matched to a gene; V was cut back by 4 bases and J by 7 bases. The CDR3 loop spans 16 amino acids. CDR3 sequence (DNA): TGTGCCAGCAGCCCCGGGACTAGCGGGGCCGTGGTGACCCAGTACTTC. Translating it yields CASSPGTSGAVVTQYF.

The chain recombines TRBV2 with TRBJ2-7, with TRBD1 as a possible D gene (5 bases). The germline gives CDR1 SNHLY, CDR2 FYNNEI. The CDR3 has 13 amino acids. V lost 3 bases and J lost 2, with 8 bases in between. The CDR3 region is CASSDTGPYEQYF. DNA of the CDR3: TGTGCCAGCAGTGATACAGGTCCCTACGAGCAGTACTTC.

V gene TRBV19 combines with J gene TRBJ2-3; 10 nucleotides align to TRBD1. CDR3 length: 15 residues. CDR1 and CDR2 from the germline V gene are LNHDA and SQIVND (reference sequence). The V gene end was trimmed by 4 bases and the J gene end by 4 bases; junction bases not matched to a gene: 5. The CDR3, as DNA: TGTGCCAGTAGTAACCGGGACAGGGGTGCAGATACGCAGTATTTT. It specifies CASSNRDRGADTQYF. Using reference TRBV19 and TRBJ2-3 for the parts outside the CDR3, the full variable domain is DGGITQSPKYLFRKEGQNVTLSCEQNLNHDAMYWYRQDPGQGLRLIYYSQIVNDFQKGDIAEGYSVSREKKESFPLTVTSAQKNPTAFYLCASSNRDRGADTQYFGPGTRLTVL.

The chain recombines TRBV5-4 with TRBJ2-7; 9 nucleotides match TRBD2. Trimming took 4 bases from V and 0 from J; bases not matched to a gene: 5. The CDR3 extends over 15 amino acids. In germline, CDR1 is SGHNT, CDR2 YYREEE (reference sequence). The CDR3: CASSPSGTDSYEQYF. DNA for the CDR3: TGTGCCAGCAGCCCTAGCGGGACCGACTCCTACGAGCAGTACTTC.

The gene calls are TRBV4-3 and TRBJ2-3; TRBD2 agrees at 8 bases. The CDR3 runs 17 residues. CDR1 and CDR2 (germline): LGHNA, YSLEER. With V trimmed by 4 bases and J by 2 bases, 11 bases remained unmatched. This CDR3 is CASSRSGRGGDTDTQYF. The CDR3 DNA reads TGCGCCAGCAGCCGCTCCGGGAGGGGGGGGGACACAGATACGCAGTATTTT.

The sample holds one count of this clone. J is TRBJ2-5 and V is TRBV6-5; tentative D call: TRBD1 (6 bases). The CDR3 is 15 residues long. The V gene's germline CDR1 is MNHEY and CDR2 SVGAGI. V lost 3 bases, J lost 0 bases, and 11 bases lay in between. CDR3 protein: CASSYVGAHQETQYF. The CDR3 DNA sequence: TGTGCCAGCAGTTATGTGGGGGCCCACCAAGAGACCCAGTACTTC.

The CDR3 bases are TGTGCCAGCAGCTTGGGGGCAGGGTCGTGGCAAGAGACCCAGTACTTC. Protein sequence: CASSLGAGSWQETQYF. The J gene is TRBJ2-5, the V gene TRBV11-2, with D tentatively TRBD1 (6 bases). The CDR3 loop spans 16 amino acids. V lost 3 bases and J 2 bases, leaving 16 bases between the germline ends. Germline CDR1 SGHAT, CDR2 FQNNGV.

The rearrangement uses TRBV7-9 and TRBJ1-2; D call uncertain. Trimming took off 5 bases at V and 7 bases at J, with 11 bases between the two ends. This CDR3 comprises 12 residues. Germline V gene data show CDR1 as SEHNR and CDR2 as FQNEAQ (reference sequence). CDR3 bases: TGTGCCAGCAGCCGGGTGGAGATTGGCTACACCTTC. It specifies CASSRVEIGYTF.

This chain connects TRBV13 to TRBJ1-2; D may be TRBD1 (6 bases). The ends were cut back, 5 bases at V and 4 bases at J, with 14 bases in the middle. Germline V gene lookup returns CDR1 PRHDT and CDR2 FYEKMQ (reference sequence). This CDR3 has 14 amino acids. The DNA for the CDR3 is TGTGCCAGCAGCCCCCGCCCGGACAGCTATGGCTACACCTTC. It yields the protein CASSPRPDSYGYTF.